Listed below are T cell receptor beta chains from one sample, sequenced in a study of cytomegalovirus exposure and HLA in healthy donors. Sequencing was performed with immunoSEQ multiplex PCR; in TCRdb, only in-frame clones are kept and a portion is missing. The sample contains about 120,000 clones, around three quarters of which appear only once. The material sequenced was PBMCs. Every receptor here comes from a woman between 40 and 50 years old in good health and CMV-seropositive. Both conserved end residues are part of each CDR3. The order of the fields is V gene, J gene, CDR3 protein.

>TRBV7-2|TRBJ1-6
CASAGQENSPLHF
>TRBV7-9|TRBJ2-1
CASRETSVSYNEQFF
>TRBV6-5|TRBJ1-4
CASSRGRPTNEKLFF
>TRBV15|TRBJ1-4
CATSRDRGGGEKLFF
>TRBV4-3|TRBJ2-6
CASSPGPSGANVLTF
>TRBV6-5|TRBJ2-1
CASSYREGHNEQFF
>TRBV7-2|TRBJ1-1
CASSLDGAGKAFF
>TRBV7-2|TRBJ1-5
CASSSPGVSQPQHF
>TRBV7-9|TRBJ2-7
CASSLGYGHISYEQYF
>TRBV7-2|TRBJ1-6
CASSLVGESPLHF
>TRBV4-1|TRBJ2-7
CASSPTGGVYEQYF
>TRBV5-8|TRBJ2-1
CASSLWFPSGDLEQFF
>TRBV5-4|TRBJ1-1
CATSEGSRNTEAFF
>TRBV7-9|TRBJ2-1
CASSPPRLRGNEQFF
>TRBV25-1|TRBJ2-5
CASSEGLAQETQYF
>TRBV27|TRBJ2-1
CASSSPGTGGGNEQFF
>TRBV9|TRBJ1-3
CASSPNSGYSGNTIYF
>TRBV5-6|TRBJ2-2
CASMRGPGGTGELFF
>TRBV9|TRBJ2-3
CASSATGIADTQYF
>TRBV19|TRBJ1-2
CASSSTGTGNYGYTF
>TRBV6-5|TRBJ1-5
CASSTGRSNQPQHF
>TRBV5-1|TRBJ2-7
CASSLEAGGSYEQYF
>TRBV7-2|TRBJ2-5
CASSLERGGLETQYF
>TRBV4-2|TRBJ2-5
CASSQDFVRASGLGGETQYF
>TRBV7-2|TRBJ2-1
CASSPVRTYNEQFF
>TRBV10-3|TRBJ2-7
CAIGKEGQPYEQYF
>TRBV6-1|TRBJ2-1
CASEHRDNEQFF
>TRBV25-1|TRBJ2-7
CASSESPSDRGLYEQYF
>TRBV19|TRBJ2-5
CASSPQGLSETQYF
>TRBV6-1|TRBJ2-1
CASSEFGRDRGWSEQFF
>TRBV7-2|TRBJ2-7
CASSLALVGSYEQYF
>TRBV6-1|TRBJ2-5
CASSEQQGSLQTQYF
>TRBV6-7|.
CASSLLAGGPYEQYF
>TRBV2|TRBJ2-5
CASREGAGETQYF
>TRBV7-9|TRBJ1-3
CASSPSALVGNTIYF
>TRBV19|TRBJ1-6
CASWPGSYNSPLHF
>TRBV9|TRBJ2-5
CASSVGSLAGSETQYF